A single TCR beta chain is shown here with its context. The data originate from a study of T cells in Graves' hyperthyroidism and ophthalmopathy. At the level of the study: Specimen type is peripheral blood, collected at initial diagnosis prior to any treatment.

The TCR beta CDR3 regions underwent amplification using RNA transcripts as the source. First-round RT-PCR targeting the TCR CDR3 was performed with the HTBI primer set. TCRdb called the multiplex PCR reads again in MiXCR, with one record for every CDR3 protein. The sample yields hundreds of thousands of distinct CDR3 sequences, 38% seen once. The germline V gene has CDR1 SGDLS and CDR2 YYNGEE. This CDR3 comprises 15 residues. The trim removed 4 bases at V and 4 bases at J, leaving 9 bases unmatched. Source material for PBMCs was more than 7.5 ml fresh peripheral blood. This rearrangement joins TRBV9 to TRBJ2-5; TRBD1 aligns across 8 bases. The sequencing sample was made of blood. The receptor's source is a man aged 18 to 29 with Graves' hyperthyroidism. The DNA for the CDR3 is TGTGCCAGCAGCCGACAGGGGACCCAGGGAGAGACCCAGTACTTC. Encoded protein: CASSRQGTQGETQYF.